This is a list of T cell receptor beta chains from one sample in a study of memory CD4+ T cells and cytomegalovirus serostatus. Clones were read by immunoSEQ multiplex PCR, and TCRdb kept only the in-frame ones, dropping some. The table lists about 27,000 clones, about 70% of them singletons. What was sequenced was memory CD4+ T cells from blood. These receptors all stem from an adult in good health and CMV-seronegative. The CDR3 runs from the conserved cysteine through the conserved F or W. A D gene is named only where the DNA matches it firmly. Clone sizes are given selectively: once, few, many, or a class where the clone is expanded.

V gene: TRBV7-7; J gene: TRBJ2-2; D gene: TRBD2; clone size: .; CDR3 protein: CASSLGLAGVTGELFF; CDR3 DNA: TGTGCTAGCAGCTTAGGGCTAGCGGGGGTCACCGGGGAGCTGTTTTTT
V gene: TRBV29-1; J gene: TRBJ1-4; D gene: .; clone size: few; CDR3 protein: CSVVFGTVGEKLFF; CDR3 DNA: TGCAGCGTTGTTTTTGGCACAGTGGGTGAAAAACTGTTTTTT
V gene: TRBV6-6; J gene: TRBJ2-7; D gene: .; clone size: .; CDR3 protein: CASSYSGDSTYEQYF; CDR3 DNA: TGTGCCAGCAGTTACTCGGGGGATTCTACCTACGAGCAGTACTTC
V gene: TRBV29-1; J gene: TRBJ2-3; D gene: .; clone size: .; CDR3 protein: CSASGTRGADTQYF; CDR3 DNA: TGCAGCGCCTCCGGGACCCGAGGGGCAGATACGCAGTATTTT
V gene: TRBV18; J gene: TRBJ2-3; D gene: .; clone size: .; CDR3 protein: CASSAGTPDTQYF; CDR3 DNA: TGTGCCAGCTCAGCCGGGACTCCAGATACGCAGTATTTT
V gene: TRBV10-1; J gene: TRBJ2-5; D gene: .; clone size: few; CDR3 protein: CASSARPRTAETQYF; CDR3 DNA: TGCGCCAGCAGTGCCAGACCCAGGACAGCAGAGACCCAGTACTTC
V gene: TRBV6-5; J gene: TRBJ1-6; D gene: .; clone size: .; CDR3 protein: CASSVREPYNSPLHF; CDR3 DNA: TGTGCCAGCAGTGTCCGGGAACCCTATAATTCACCCCTCCACTTT
V gene: TRBV6-5; J gene: TRBJ1-1; D gene: .; clone size: .; CDR3 protein: CASSYGSTEAFF; CDR3 DNA: TGTGCCAGCAGTTACGGGAGCACTGAAGCTTTCTTT
V gene: TRBV27; J gene: TRBJ1-5; D gene: .; clone size: few; CDR3 protein: CASSQRWDQPQHF; CDR3 DNA: TGTGCCAGCAGTCAGAGGTGGGATCAGCCCCAGCATTTT
V gene: TRBV4-3; J gene: TRBJ1-2; D gene: .; clone size: few; CDR3 protein: CASSQDRGGDARGYTF; CDR3 DNA: TGCGCCAGCAGCCAAGATCGAGGAGGGGACGCCCGAGGCTACACCTTC
V gene: TRBV11-3; J gene: TRBJ2-3; D gene: TRBD2; clone size: .; CDR3 protein: CAGRGLATSTDTQYF; CDR3 DNA: TGTGCCGGGAGGGGACTAGCGACTAGCACAGATACGCAGTATTTT
V gene: TRBV9; J gene: TRBJ2-7; D gene: .; clone size: few; CDR3 protein: CASSVGVGEQYF; CDR3 DNA: TGTGCCAGCAGCGTAGGGGTGGGAGAGCAGTACTTC
V gene: TRBV14; J gene: TRBJ1-2; D gene: .; clone size: once; CDR3 protein: CASSQDVGQASYGYTF; CDR3 DNA: TGTGCCAGCAGCCAAGACGTGGGGCAGGCCTCCTATGGCTACACCTTC
V gene: TRBV6-1; J gene: TRBJ2-7; D gene: .; clone size: .; CDR3 protein: CASRVGTYEQYF; CDR3 DNA: TGTGCCAGCAGGGTGGGTACCTACGAGCAGTACTTC
V gene: TRBV7-8; J gene: TRBJ2-2; D gene: .; clone size: .; CDR3 protein: CASSLADIKRQFLTGELFF; CDR3 DNA: TGTGCCAGCAGCTTAGCTGATATAAAAAGACAATTCCTCACCGGGGAGCTGTTTTTT
V gene: TRBV5-6; J gene: TRBJ1-5; D gene: .; clone size: .; CDR3 protein: CASSYEGGYNQPQHF; CDR3 DNA: TGTGCCAGCAGCTACGAAGGGGGTTACAATCAGCCCCAGCATTTT
V gene: TRBV27; J gene: TRBJ2-7; D gene: .; clone size: .; CDR3 protein: CASSPRRSGEPGEQYF; CDR3 DNA: TGTGCCAGCAGCCCGCGGCGTAGTGGCGAGCCGGGGGAGCAGTACTTC
V gene: TRBV5-4; J gene: TRBJ1-2; D gene: .; clone size: .; CDR3 protein: CASSSLRRGPAYGYTF; CDR3 DNA: TGTGCCAGCAGCTCCCTCCGTAGGGGACCTGCCTATGGCTACACCTTC
V gene: TRBV27; J gene: TRBJ1-2; D gene: .; clone size: .; CDR3 protein: CASSDFHGYTF; CDR3 DNA: TGTGCCAGCAGTGATTTTCATGGCTACACCTTC
V gene: TRBV14; J gene: TRBJ2-5; D gene: .; clone size: few; CDR3 protein: CASSRTLLGLETQYF; CDR3 DNA: TGTGCCAGCAGCCGCACTTTACTTGGGTTGGAGACCCAGTACTTC
V gene: TRBV7-9; J gene: TRBJ2-1; D gene: TRBD2; clone size: .; CDR3 protein: CASSLPSGRGYNEQFF; CDR3 DNA: TGTGCCAGCAGCTTGCCTAGCGGGAGGGGTTACAATGAGCAGTTCTTC
V gene: TRBV6-6; J gene: TRBJ1-5; D gene: .; clone size: .; CDR3 protein: CASSYNSNQPQHF; CDR3 DNA: TGTGCCAGCAGTTACAATAGCAATCAGCCCCAGCATTTT
V gene: TRBV5-8; J gene: TRBJ2-2; D gene: TRBD1; clone size: .; CDR3 protein: CASSLNRGRDTGELFF; CDR3 DNA: TGTGCCAGCAGCTTGAACAGGGGGCGGGATACCGGGGAGCTGTTTTTT
V gene: TRBV5-4; J gene: TRBJ2-7; D gene: TRBD2; clone size: few; CDR3 protein: CASSSGLAGYYEQYF; CDR3 DNA: TGTGCCAGCAGCTCAGGACTAGCGGGATACTACGAGCAGTACTTC
V gene: TRBV6-5; J gene: TRBJ2-5; D gene: .; clone size: few; CDR3 protein: CASSYGGNQETQYF; CDR3 DNA: TGTGCCAGCAGTTACGGGGGGAACCAAGAGACCCAGTACTTC
V gene: TRBV10-3; J gene: TRBJ2-1; D gene: TRBD2; clone size: .; CDR3 protein: CAINSGAADEQFF; CDR3 DNA: TGTGCCATCAATAGCGGGGCCGCGGATGAGCAGTTCTTC
V gene: TRBV2; J gene: TRBJ2-3; D gene: TRBD1; clone size: few; CDR3 protein: CASSGTGLSTDTQYF; CDR3 DNA: TGTGCCAGCAGTGGGACAGGGTTAAGCACAGATACGCAGTATTTT